This TCR beta chain was retrieved from a study of beta chain features in type 1 diabetes. Overall study findings and caveats: Type 1 diabetes patients had VDJ junctions that carried fewer insertions and more deletions.

The germline gives CDR1 MNHEY, CDR2 SVGAGI. The CDR3 extends over 13 amino acids. V was clipped by 5 bases and J by 6 bases, with 12 bases between them. Turning to this clone: Antigen unknown.

Isolated RNA was reverse transcribed in full, so expressed TCRB transcripts were sequenced. Some clones are missing from TCRdb's copy, which holds only in-frame ones; the method was immunoSEQ multiplex PCR. The table shows 810,000 or so clones, with 17% occurring only once. This clonotype originated in a woman aged 18-35 years in good health. The V gene is TRBV6-5, the J gene TRBJ2-3; D might be TRBD1 or TRBD2, each matching 5 bases. Source material: naive CD4+ T cells from blood. CDR3 bases: TGTGCCAGCAGTGGGACGCCGGCGGATACGCAGTATTTT. It specifies CASSGTPADTQYF.